Listed here is a single TCR beta chain. The antigen is undetermined. Both 60 Vbeta primers and 13 Jbeta primers went into the PCR. Sequencing used immunoSEQ multiplex PCR; TCRdb keeps in-frame clones, though not all of them. The sample consists of some 120,000 clones, 80% of them appearing once. This record belongs to a study of cytomegalovirus exposure and HLA in healthy donors. The study, taken as a whole, reports: Analysis performed later found over 15,000 TCR beta sequences associated with HLA alleles at 0.05 false discovery rate. Reports showed the classifier diagnosing cytomegalovirus status with high specificity and sensitivity. A later analysis reportedly found that, within productive TCRs, an Asian-associated ancestry cluster had fewer N-insertions than the mean observed across the approximately 700 donors.

The sequence was collected from a male donor in good health and CMV-seronegative. Material for sequencing was PBMCs.

For the CDR3, the DNA is TGTGCCTGGAGTGTGGGTGACAGCCGGAATCAGCCCCAGCATTTT. Residues: CAWSVGDSRNQPQHF. This sequence joins TRBV30 and TRBJ1-5; TRBD1 is a possible D gene (5 bases). Trimming shortened V by 0 bases and J by 4 bases, and 13 bases separated the two germline ends. Germline lookup yields CDR1 GTSNPN and CDR2 SVGIG (reference sequence). The CDR3 totals 15 residues.